This T cell receptor beta chain was captured by sequencing in a study of cytomegalovirus exposure and HLA in healthy donors. CDR1 and CDR2 (germline): LNHDA, SQIVND (reference sequence). The V gene lost 2 bases and the J gene lost 4 bases, with 13 bases spanning the gap. The CDR3 has 15 amino acids. Use of 60 Vbeta and 13 Jbeta primers characterized the PCR. Sequencing was performed with immunoSEQ multiplex PCR; in TCRdb, only in-frame clones are kept and a portion is missing. The sample consists of about 130,000 clones, about 80% of them appearing once. Regarding this clone: Its antigen remains unidentified.

Study outcomes and limitations: Reported performance of the classifier showed diagnosis of cytomegalovirus status with high specificity and sensitivity.

This chain links TRBV19 with TRBJ2-3; D gene ambiguous. Sequencing input: PBMCs. This clonotype was obtained from a man under 40 in good health and CMV-seronegative. The CDR3 DNA reads as TGTGCCAGTAGTATAAACCTCCTATCCCCAGATACGCAGTATTTT. This sequence encodes CASSINLLSPDTQYF.